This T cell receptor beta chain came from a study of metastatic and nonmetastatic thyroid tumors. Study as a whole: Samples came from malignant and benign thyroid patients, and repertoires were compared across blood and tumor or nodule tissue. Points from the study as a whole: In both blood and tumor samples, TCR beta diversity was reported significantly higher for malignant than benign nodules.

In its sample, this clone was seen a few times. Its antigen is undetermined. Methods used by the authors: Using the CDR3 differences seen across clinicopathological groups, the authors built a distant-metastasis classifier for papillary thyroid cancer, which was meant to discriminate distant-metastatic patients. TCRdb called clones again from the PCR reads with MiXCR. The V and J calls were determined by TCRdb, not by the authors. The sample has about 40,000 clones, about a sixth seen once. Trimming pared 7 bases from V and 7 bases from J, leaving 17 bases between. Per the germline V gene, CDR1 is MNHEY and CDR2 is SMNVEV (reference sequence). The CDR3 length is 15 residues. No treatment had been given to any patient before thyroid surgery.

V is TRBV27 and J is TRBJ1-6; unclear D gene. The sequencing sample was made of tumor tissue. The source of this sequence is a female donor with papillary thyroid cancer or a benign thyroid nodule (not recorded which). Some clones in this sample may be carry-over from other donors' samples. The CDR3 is CASTRISRSNSPLHF. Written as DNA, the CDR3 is TGTGCCAGCACCCGGATCTCTCGAAGCAATTCACCCCTCCACTTT.